This T cell receptor (beta chain) was recorded in a study of regulatory T cells in long-lasting Graves disease. Background on the study: The term persistent Graves' disease signified upward of 5 years on antithyroid drugs with positive TSH receptor antibodies.

Researchers made TCR beta libraries by using iRepertoire HTBI primers and running Arm-PCR on CDR3 regions. One entry per CDR3 protein, called by TCRdb with MiXCR from the multiplex PCR reads. The sample lists roughly 470,000 distinct CDR3 sequences, around 20% occurring once. This clonotype turned up a few times. The CDR3 totals 15 residues. Germline lookup yields CDR1 GTSNPN and CDR2 SVGIG (reference sequence). The trim removed 4 bases at V and 6 bases at J, leaving 13 bases unmatched. Time point given: persistent/refractory GD, antithyroid drugs over 5 years with positive TRAb. The TCR library used RNA extracted from PBMCs.

The TCR originated in a female donor with Graves disease. The starting material was peripheral blood mononuclear cells (PBMCs), obtained when the disease was refractory, from a patient treated with antithyroid drugs. This chain joins TRBV30 and TRBJ2-5, with 8 bases that match TRBD2. CDR3 loop: CAWNTITGGAKTQYF. DNA of the CDR3: TGTGCCTGGAACACTATCACGGGGGGGGCGAAGACCCAGTACTTC.